Below are 4 T cell receptor beta chains sequenced from a single sample in a study of Graves' ophthalmopathy and Graves' hyperthyroidism. RNA transcripts were the template, and TCR beta CDR3 regions were amplified from them. Investigators did first-round RT-PCR with HTBI primers, then second-round multiplex PCR. In TCRdb, the multiplex PCR reads were re-called with MiXCR into one record per CDR3 protein. The repertoire includes about 220,000 distinct CDR3 sequences, 20% to 25% of them detected once, and roughly 44% sits in the top ten. Sequenced input: peripheral blood. These receptors were taken from a woman aged 45-65 years with Graves' ophthalmopathy.

In its sample, this clonotype was seen a few times. CDR3 coding DNA: TGTGCCAGCTCGCCGAGACGATCCTGGCAGGGGCAAGAGACCCAGTACTTC. Protein: CASSPRRSWQGQETQYF. The chain carries TRBV6-2 or TRBV6-3 and TRBJ2-5, with a possible D match to TRBD1 (6 bases). With 8 bases removed from V and 2 bases from J, the gap between germline ends came to 24 bases. The length of the CDR3 is 17 residues. CDR1 and CDR2 from the germline V gene are MNHEY and SVGEGT.

A remark on this clonotype: A read error may be the cause here, since a much bigger clone is one base away. No conserved phenylalanine or tryptophan is present at the end of the CDR3, so a read error is the likely explanation. This chain connects TRBV25-1 to TRBJ2-2, with D possibly matching TRBD1 (5 bases). The germline gives CDR1 MGHDK, CDR2 SYGVNS. Trimming took 6 bases from V and 3 from J, leaving 5 bases between them. The CDR3 has 12 amino acids. The DNA of the CDR3 is TGTGCCAGCAGACAGGACACCGGGGAGCTGTTTCTT. Protein: CASRQDTGELFL.

In this sample, this clonotype turned up many times. CDR3 DNA: TGTGCCAGCAGCACGGGACGGACCTATGGCTACACCTTC. It encodes CASSTGRTYGYTF. The gene calls are TRBV7-2 and TRBJ1-2; TRBD1 might be the D (5 bases). The V and J ends lost 5 bases and 4 bases respectively, with 11 bases between them. The CDR3 spans 13 residues. Germline CDR1 is SGHTA and CDR2 is FQGNSA.

The chain carries TRBV7-3 and TRBJ2-2; 10 bases line up with TRBD1. Germline assignment: CDR1 SGHTA and CDR2 FQGTGA. V gave up 5 bases and J gave up 6 bases; unmatched junction bases: 6. This CDR3 has 15 residues. The CDR3 DNA is TGTGCCAGCAGCGGATCCGGGACAGGGGCCGGGGAGCTGTTTTTT. This translates into CASSGSGTGAGELFF.